Each of the 11 T cell receptor beta chains below was sequenced from the same sample in a study of technical replicates of blood from several donors (dated by TCRdb to about 2017). Receptor amplification or capture employed the immunoSEQ multiplex PCR assay. TCRdb mirrors the immuneACCESS table, restricted to in-frame sequences. Some clones are absent from its copies; in checked studies, under half trace to an unresolved V gene, and the reason for the others is unknown. The sample has about 82,000 clones on record, over 90% of them singletons. Approximately 0.4% of the sample comes from the top ten. Specimen: T cells isolated from PBMCs. Receptors originate from a human donor in good health.

This clone came up once. This chain uses TRBV2 with TRBJ1-2; D remains ambiguous. The CDR3 has 14 amino acids. Germline V gene data show CDR1 as SNHLY and CDR2 as FYNNEI. Between the trimmed V and J ends, which lost 6 bases and 0 bases, there was a span of 11 bases. Here the CDR3 DNA reads TGTGCCAGCAGCACCCAGGCCGCTAACTATGGCTACACCTTC. It specifies CASSTQAANYGYTF.

V and J are TRBV5-6 and TRBJ2-3; D call uncertain. Per germline, CDR1 SGHDT and CDR2 YYEEEE. V was trimmed by 4 bases and J by 2 bases, leaving 17 bases between them. The CDR3 totals 16 residues. The CDR3 spells CASSPSGESDTDTQYF. The CDR3 bases are TGTGCCAGCAGCCCGTCCGGAGAGTCGGACACAGATACGCAGTATTTT. Full variable domain (outside the CDR3, taken from reference TRBV5-6 and TRBJ2-3): DAGVTQSPTHLIKTRGQQVTLRCSPKSGHDTVSWYQQALGQGPQFIFQYYEEEERQRGNFPDRFSGHQFPNYSSELNVNALLLGDSALYLCASSPSGESDTDTQYFGPGTRLTVL.

J is TRBJ1-5 and V is TRBV6-5, with D hard to call. The CDR3 is 13 amino acids. Trimming took 5 bases from V and 7 from J, leaving 12 bases between them. From germline, CDR1 is MNHEY and CDR2 SVGAGI. The CDR3 is CASSLIHMQPQHF. The CDR3 coding sequence is TGTGCCAGCAGTCTAATCCATATGCAGCCCCAGCATTTT.

V is TRBV2 and J is TRBJ2-5; 13 bases are a match to TRBD2. V trimming: 4 bases; J trimming: 5 bases; junction bases outside the gene matches: 10. The germline V gene has CDR1 SNHLY and CDR2 FYNNEI. The CDR3 extends over 17 amino acids. CDR3 in DNA: TGTGCCAGCAGTGGCACTAGCGGGAGGGCCCTCCGGGAGACCCAGTACTTC. Its translation is CASSGTSGRALRETQYF.

The rearrangement links TRBV29-1 to TRBJ2-2; the D is unclear. CDR1 SQVTM and CDR2 ANQGSEA come from the germline V gene. CDR3 length: 12 residues. V lost 3 bases, J lost 1 base, and 3 bases lay in between. In nucleotides, the CDR3 is TGCAGCGTTGACGGGAACACCGGGGAGCTGTTTTTT. Its protein is CSVDGNTGELFF.

This chain uses TRBV10-1 with TRBJ2-3; D gene ambiguous. Between the trimmed V and J ends, which lost 0 bases and 13 bases, there was a span of 11 bases. Looked up from germline, CDR1 is WNHNN and CDR2 is SYGVQD (reference sequence). CDR3 size: 12 residues. CDR3 residues: CASSESGAPEYF. In DNA form, the CDR3 reads TGCGCCAGCAGTGAGTCGGGCGCACCGGAGTATTTT.

This clone turned up a few times. The CDR3 DNA is TGTGCCAGCAGCCCCCCTGGGGGGTTTGGCCAGCCCCAGCATTTT. It translates to CASSPPGGFGQPQHF. The chain has TRBV14 and TRBJ1-5, with D tentatively TRBD1 (5 bases). The CDR3 contains 15 residues. CDR1 is SGHDN, CDR2 FVKESK, per germline. V shed 4 bases and J shed 7 bases, with 17 bases lying between them. Using reference TRBV14 and TRBJ1-5 for the parts outside the CDR3, the full variable domain is EAGVTQFPSHSVIEKGQTVTLRCDPISGHDNLYWYRRVMGKEIKFLLHFVKESKQDESGMPNNRFLAERTGGTYSTLKVQPAELEDSGVYFCASSPPGGFGQPQHFGDGTRLSIL.

V usage is TRBV7-8 and J usage is TRBJ2-4; 8 bases are shared with TRBD1. Trimming cost V 8 bases and J 5 bases; bases outside gene matches: 5. This CDR3 region has 13 residues. Looked up from germline, CDR1 is SGHVS and CDR2 is FQNEAQ. The CDR3 reads CASRDRGENIQYF. The DNA for the CDR3 is TGTGCCAGCCGAGACAGGGGTGAAAACATTCAGTACTTC.

The chain couples TRBV27 to TRBJ2-1; 7 nucleotides agree with TRBD2. Looked up from germline, CDR1 is MNHEY and CDR2 is SMNVEV (reference sequence). This CDR3 is 15 amino acids long. Losses at the gene ends were 5 bases for V and 8 bases for J; bases not matched to a gene: 12. CDR3 region: CASSPTRAGVYEQFF. DNA for the CDR3: TGTGCCAGCAGTCCGACGAGGGCGGGAGTTTATGAGCAGTTCTTC.

The chain has TRBV5-4 and TRBJ2-7; 9 bases line up with TRBD2. CDR3 size: 14 residues. The V gene end was trimmed by 6 bases and the J gene end by 5 bases; junction bases not matched to a gene: 9. The germline V gene encodes CDR1 SGHNT and CDR2 YYREEE (reference sequence). DNA of the CDR3: TGTGCCAGCACCTACGCGGGAGGGCCAGACGAGCAGTACTTC. Encoded protein: CASTYAGGPDEQYF.

The chain couples TRBV7-2 to TRBJ1-5, with D possibly TRBD1 on 5 matching bases. Germline CDR1 and CDR2: SGHTA and FQGNSA. The germline V and J ends were trimmed by 1 base and 2 bases, with 9 bases remaining between them. The CDR3 loop spans 15 amino acids. CDR3 sequence reads: CASSLVGRGNQPQHF. The CDR3 DNA is TGTGCCAGCAGCTTAGTAGGCAGGGGCAATCAGCCCCAGCATTTT. Based on the CDR3 plus reference TRBV7-2 and TRBJ1-5, the full variable domain is GAGVSQSPSNKVTEKGKDVELRCDPISGHTALYWYRQSLGQGLEFLIYFQGNSAPDKSGLPSDRFSAERTGGSVSTLTIQRTQQEDSAVYLCASSLVGRGNQPQHFGDGTRLSIL.